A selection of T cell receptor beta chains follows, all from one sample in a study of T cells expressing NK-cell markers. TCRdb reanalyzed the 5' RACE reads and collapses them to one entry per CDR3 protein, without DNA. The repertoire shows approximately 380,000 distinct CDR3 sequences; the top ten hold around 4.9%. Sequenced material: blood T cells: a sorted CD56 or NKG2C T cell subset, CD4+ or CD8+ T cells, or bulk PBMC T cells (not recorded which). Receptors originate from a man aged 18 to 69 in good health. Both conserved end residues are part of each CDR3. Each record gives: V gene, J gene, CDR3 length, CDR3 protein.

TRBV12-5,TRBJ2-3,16,CASGLGQTQRTDTQYF
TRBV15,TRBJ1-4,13,CAGQQGYNEKLFF
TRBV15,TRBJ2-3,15,CATSRPGLLTNTQYF
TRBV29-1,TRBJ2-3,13,CSVAGQQTDTQYF
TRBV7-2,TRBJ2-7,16,CASSTGLAAIGYEQYF
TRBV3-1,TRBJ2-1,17,CASSHWASGGVYNEQFF
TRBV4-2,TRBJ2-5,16,CASSQVAGGSQETQYF
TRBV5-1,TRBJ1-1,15,CASSLNPGQNTEAFF
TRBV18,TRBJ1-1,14,CASSPGSLNTEAFF
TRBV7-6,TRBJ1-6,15,CASSKTGKDNSPLHF
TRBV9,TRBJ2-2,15,CASSLGGASTGELFF
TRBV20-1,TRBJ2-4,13,CSAPGLGFGIQYF
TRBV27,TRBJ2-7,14,CASSTLRENYEQYF
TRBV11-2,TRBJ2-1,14,CASSLDRIYNEQFF
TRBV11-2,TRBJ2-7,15,CASSLGQGGSYEQYF
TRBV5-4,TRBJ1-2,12,CASSSDTYGYTF
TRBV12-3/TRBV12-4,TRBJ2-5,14,CASSLNRGQETQYF
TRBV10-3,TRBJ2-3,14,CAIRENGAADTQYF
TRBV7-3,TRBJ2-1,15,CASSPRGGNLGEQFF
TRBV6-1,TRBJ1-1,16,CASLQVLADRRGEAFF
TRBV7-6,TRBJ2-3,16,CASSLEASSGGDTQYF
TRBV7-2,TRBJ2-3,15,CASSPERGGLDTQYF
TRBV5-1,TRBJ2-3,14,CASSLSAREGTQYF